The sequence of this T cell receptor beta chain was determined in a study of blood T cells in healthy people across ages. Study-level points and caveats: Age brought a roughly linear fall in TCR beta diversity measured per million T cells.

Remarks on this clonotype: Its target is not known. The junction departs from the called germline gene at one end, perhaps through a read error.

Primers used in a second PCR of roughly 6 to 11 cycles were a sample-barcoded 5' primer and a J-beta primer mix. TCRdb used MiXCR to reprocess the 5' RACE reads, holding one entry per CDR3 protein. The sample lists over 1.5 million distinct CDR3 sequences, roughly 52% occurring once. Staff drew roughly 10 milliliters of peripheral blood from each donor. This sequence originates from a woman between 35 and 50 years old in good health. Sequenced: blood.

CDR3 sequence: CASSPLDMVETRYF. CDR3 sequence (DNA): TGTGCCAGCAGTCCTCTCGACATGGTCGAGACCCGGTACTTC. The J gene is TRBJ2-5, the V gene TRBV6-2 or TRBV6-3; D not certain. The germline gives CDR1 MNHEY, CDR2 SVGEGT. The length of the CDR3 is 14 residues.